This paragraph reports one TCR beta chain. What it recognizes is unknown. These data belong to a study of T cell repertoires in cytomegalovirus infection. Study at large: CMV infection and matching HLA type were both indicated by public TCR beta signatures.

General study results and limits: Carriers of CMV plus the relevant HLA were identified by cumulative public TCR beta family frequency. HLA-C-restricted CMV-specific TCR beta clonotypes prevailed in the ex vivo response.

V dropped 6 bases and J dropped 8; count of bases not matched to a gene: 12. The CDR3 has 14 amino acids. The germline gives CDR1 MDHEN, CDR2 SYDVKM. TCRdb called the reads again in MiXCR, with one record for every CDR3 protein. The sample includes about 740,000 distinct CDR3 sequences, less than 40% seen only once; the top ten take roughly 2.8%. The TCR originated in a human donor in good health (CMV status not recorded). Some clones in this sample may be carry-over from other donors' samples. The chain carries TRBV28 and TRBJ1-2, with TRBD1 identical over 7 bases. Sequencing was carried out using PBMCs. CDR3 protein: CASSLSDRVEGYTF. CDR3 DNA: TGTGCCAGCAGCCTCTCCGACAGGGTCGAGGGCTACACCTTC.